The 19 T cell receptor beta chains listed next were all sequenced from one sample in a study of radiation and T cells in renal cell carcinoma. Clones were sequenced by immunoSEQ multiplex PCR, and TCRdb holds only the in-frame ones, with some missing. This sample yields approximately 140,000 clones, of which approximately 82% are seen a single time; roughly a quarter belongs to the top ten. The time point here: baseline pretreatment blood. This sample's treatment: 15 Gy SBRT to primary tumor, nephrectomy 4 weeks later. The material was blood, obtained from a patient whose treatment included radiotherapy and nephrectomy. Source of these receptors: a woman aged 50 to 60 with renal cell carcinoma.

V usage is TRBV5-4 and J usage is TRBJ2-7, with a weak D call TRBD2 (5 bases). The CDR3 is 14 residues long. Germline loops: CDR1 SGHNT, CDR2 YYREEE (reference sequence). V was shortened by 4 bases and J by 7 bases, with 18 bases between the two germline ends. The CDR3 protein is CASSQRNGREEQYF. The CDR3 nucleotides read TGTGCCAGCAGCCAGCGGAATGGCCGGGAAGAGCAGTACTTC.

The CDR3: CASSPSGRAVEEQYF. DNA for the CDR3: TGTGCCAGCAGCCCTAGCGGGAGGGCCGTCGAAGAGCAGTACTTC. The chain is built from TRBV7-3 and TRBJ2-7, with 12 bases fitting TRBD2. With V trimmed by 5 bases and J by 7 bases, 9 bases remained unmatched. The CDR3 runs 15 residues. Germline CDR1 and CDR2: SGHTA and FQGTGA.

V gene TRBV7-2 combines with J gene TRBJ1-2; possibly TRBD1 for D (6 bases). Germline V gene sequence: CDR1 SGHTA, CDR2 FQGNSA. CDR3 length: 14 residues. The germline V and J ends were trimmed by 1 base and 8 bases, with 14 bases remaining between them. The CDR3 protein is CASSLDAGAAGYTF. In DNA form, the CDR3 reads TGTGCCAGCAGCTTAGATGCGGGGGCGGCCGGCTACACCTTC.

Note on this clone: The same CDR3 arises from other DNA sequences in this sample as well. The rearrangement uses TRBV2 and TRBJ2-1; D unresolved. The V gene lost 3 bases and the J gene lost 1 base, with 10 bases spanning the gap. Germline V gene sequence: CDR1 SNHLY, CDR2 FYNNEI. The CDR3 is 15 residues long. CDR3 coding DNA: TGTGCCAGCAGTGAGCGAGTATCTTCCTACAATGAGCAGTTCTTC. Translation: CASSERVSSYNEQFF.

The count of this clone is one. The CDR3 sequence is CASSSPLGSEQYF. The CDR3 DNA follows: TGTGCCAGCAGCTCGCCCCTGGGTTCCGAGCAGTACTTC. V gene TRBV7-6 combines with J gene TRBJ2-7; unclear D gene. This CDR3 spans 13 amino acids. The germline V gene encodes CDR1 SGHVS and CDR2 FNYEAQ. V was cut by 4 bases and J by 6 bases, with 13 bases left in between.

J is TRBJ2-7 and V is TRBV5-4; D may be TRBD2 (5 bases). The V gene's germline CDR1 is SGHNT and CDR2 YYREEE (reference sequence). Trimming pared 1 base from V and 1 base from J, leaving 12 bases between. The CDR3 runs 15 residues. The CDR3 loop reads CASSLRLRTSYEQYF. CDR3 nucleotide sequence: TGTGCCAGCAGCTTGAGACTACGCACGTCCTACGAGCAGTACTTC.

The gene calls are TRBV7-2 and TRBJ2-5, with D unresolved. CDR3 length: 14 residues. CDR1 is SGHTA and CDR2 is FQGNSA in the germline V gene. The ends were cut back, 2 bases at V and 5 bases at J, with 12 bases in the middle. The DNA for the CDR3 is TGTGCCAGCAGCTTACTGCAGGTTGGGGAGACCCAGTACTTC. Protein sequence: CASSLLQVGETQYF. The full variable domain, its missing parts supplied by reference TRBV7-2 and TRBJ2-5, is GAGVSQSPSNKVTEKGKDVELRCDPISGHTALYWYRQSLGQGLEFLIYFQGNSAPDKSGLPSDRFSAERTGGSVSTLTIQRTQQEDSAVYLCASSLLQVGETQYFGPGTRLLVL.

The CDR3 reads CASSARQGPNTEAFF. The CDR3 region has the DNA TGTGCCAGCAGCGCCCGACAGGGGCCGAACACTGAAGCTTTCTTT. This chain connects TRBV5-8 to TRBJ1-1; 8 bases are a match to TRBD1. The CDR3 is 15 residues long. Trimming took 4 bases from V and 1 from J; bases not matched to a gene: 6. The germline CDR1 and CDR2 sequences are SGHTS and YDEGEE.

The rearrangement links TRBV5-1 to TRBJ1-1; TRBD1 matches 9 bases. This CDR3 comprises 16 residues. The germline gives CDR1 SGHRS, CDR2 YFSETQ. Trimming removed 4 bases from V and 1 base from J; junction bases left unmatched: 8. CDR3 DNA: TGCGCCAGCAGCCCATCCCGGGACAGGGCGAACACTGAAGCTTTCTTT. Encoded protein: CASSPSRDRANTEAFF.

The chain couples TRBV28 to TRBJ2-7; D not certain. Germline V gene sequence: CDR1 MDHEN, CDR2 SYDVKM. Trimming cost V 4 bases and J 0 bases, with 19 bases left between them. The CDR3 consists of 17 residues. The CDR3 loop reads CASSSAGVESSSYEQYF. In nucleotides, the CDR3 is TGTGCCAGCAGTTCGGCCGGAGTAGAGTCTAGCTCCTACGAGCAGTACTTC.

The chain employs TRBV5-6 and TRBJ1-2; TRBD1 aligns across 11 bases. With V trimmed by 4 bases and J by 13 bases, 6 bases remained unmatched. In germline, CDR1 is SGHDT, CDR2 YYEEEE. The CDR3 covers 12 residues. The CDR3 nucleotides read TGTGCCAGCAGCCAAGGACAGGGGGCCTGCACCTTC. Its protein product is CASSQGQGACTF.

This sequence joins TRBV4-3 and TRBJ1-2, with D tentatively TRBD1 (5 bases). The CDR3 spans 13 residues. The germline V and J ends were trimmed by 1 base and 6 bases, with 9 bases remaining between them. Germline lookup yields CDR1 LGHNA and CDR2 YSLEER. The CDR3 nucleotides are TGCGCCAGCAGCCAAGTAGACAGACATGGCTACACCTTC. It yields the protein CASSQVDRHGYTF.

This chain joins TRBV9 and TRBJ2-2; 10 nucleotides align to TRBD2. Germline values: CDR1 SGDLS, CDR2 YYNGEE. The trim removed 5 bases at V and 6 bases at J, leaving 4 bases unmatched. CDR3 length: 14 amino acids. Here the CDR3 DNA reads TGTGCCAGCAGTCTAGCGGGAGATGCCGGGGAGCTGTTTTTT. It yields the protein CASSLAGDAGELFF.

The rearrangement uses TRBV6-5 and TRBJ1-5; TRBD1 might be the D (6 bases). This CDR3 contains 14 residues. Germline CDR1 reads MNHEY; CDR2 reads SVGAGI. V dropped 6 bases and J dropped 1 base, with 10 bases sitting between them. The DNA for the CDR3 is TGTGCCAGCAGACAGGGCGAGAGCAATCAGCCCCAGCATTTT. Translating it yields CASRQGESNQPQHF.

The chain combines TRBV18 with TRBJ1-2; D is undetermined. Between the trimmed V and J ends, which lost 5 bases and 0 bases, there was a span of 10 bases. The length of the CDR3 is 14 residues. Per germline, CDR1 KGHSH and CDR2 LQKENI. The CDR3, as DNA: TGTGCCAGCTCAAATCCTACAGCTAACTATGGCTACACCTTC. Protein: CASSNPTANYGYTF. The full variable domain, completed using reference TRBV18 and TRBJ1-2, is NAGVMQNPRHLVRRRGQEARLRCSPMKGHSHVYWYRQLPEEGLKFMVYLQKENIIDESGMPKERFSAEFPKEGPSILRIQQVVRGDSAAYFCASSNPTANYGYTFGSGTRLTVV.

The chain carries TRBV4-1 and TRBJ2-5, with D possibly TRBD2 on 6 matching bases. Trimming removed 0 bases at V and 4 bases at J, with 18 bases between. There are 17 residues in the CDR3. Germline loops: CDR1 MGHRA, CDR2 YSYEKL. CDR3 sequence: CASSQEIGGKGAETQYF. DNA for the CDR3: TGCGCCAGCAGCCAAGAAATCGGCGGGAAAGGAGCAGAGACCCAGTACTTC.

This chain uses TRBV5-5 with TRBJ2-7, with 7 bases that match TRBD1. CDR3 size: 14 residues. Germline CDR1 SGHKS, CDR2 YYEKEE (reference sequence). J lost 3 bases, V lost 3 bases, and 6 bases had no gene match. The CDR3 is CASSSLTGHYEQYF. The CDR3 DNA is TGTGCCAGCAGCTCACTGACAGGGCACTACGAGCAGTACTTC.

The chain employs TRBV5-1 and TRBJ1-2; possibly TRBD1 for D (5 bases). Germline-derived CDR1 and CDR2 are SGHRS and YFSETQ. CDR3 length equals 14 residues. Trimming took off 4 bases at V and 4 bases at J, with 14 bases between the two ends. CDR3 loop: CASSGTGTAYGYTF. DNA for the CDR3: TGCGCCAGCAGCGGAACAGGAACCGCCTATGGCTACACCTTC. The whole variable domain, filled in from reference TRBV5-1 and TRBJ1-2, reads KAGVTQTPRYLIKTRGQQVTLSCSPISGHRSVSWYQQTPGQGLQFLFEYFSETQRNKGNFPGRFSGRQFSNSRSEMNVSTLELGDSALYLCASSGTGTAYGYTFGSGTRLTVV.

The chain has TRBV11-2 and TRBJ2-7; D gene unclear. CDR1 is SGHAT, CDR2 FQNNGV, per germline. Trimming pared 5 bases from V and 0 bases from J, leaving 8 bases between. The CDR3 contains 13 residues. CDR3: CASSLGNSYEQYF. In DNA form, the CDR3 reads TGTGCCAGCAGCCTGGGTAACTCCTACGAGCAGTACTTC.